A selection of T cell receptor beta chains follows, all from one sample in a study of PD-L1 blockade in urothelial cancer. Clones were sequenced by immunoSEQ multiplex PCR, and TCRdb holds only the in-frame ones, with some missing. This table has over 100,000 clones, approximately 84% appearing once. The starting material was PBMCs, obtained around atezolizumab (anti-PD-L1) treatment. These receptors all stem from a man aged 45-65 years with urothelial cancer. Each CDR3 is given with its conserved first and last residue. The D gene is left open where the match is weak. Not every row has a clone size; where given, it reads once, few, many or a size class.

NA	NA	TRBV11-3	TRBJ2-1	TGTGCCAGCAGCTTAGGTATTAACGGGAGAGTAGATGAGCAGTTCTTC	CASSLGINGRVDEQFF
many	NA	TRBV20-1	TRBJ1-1	TGCAGTGCTTGGAGGATAACTGAAGCTTTCTTT	CSAWRITEAFF
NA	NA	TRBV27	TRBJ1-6	TGTGCCAGCAGTTTTTTAGGCGGGCTGGAGGGTTCACCCCTCCACTTT	CASSFLGGLEGSPLHF
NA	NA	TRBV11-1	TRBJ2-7	TGTGCCAGCAGCTTGTCAGGTTACCACGAGCAGTACTTC	CASSLSGYHEQYF
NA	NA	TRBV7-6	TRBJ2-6	TGTGCCAGCAGCTCGGGGTCTGGGGCCAACGTCCTGACTTTC	CASSSGSGANVLTF
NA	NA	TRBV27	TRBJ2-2	TGTGCCAGCAGTTCCGAGAGGCTGGCGAACACCGGGGAGCTGTTTTTT	CASSSERLANTGELFF
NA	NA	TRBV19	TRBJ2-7	TGTGCCAGTAGTAGGCTTGGAGGGTACGAGCAGTACTTC	CASSRLGGYEQYF
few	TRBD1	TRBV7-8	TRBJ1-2	TGTGCCAGCAGTTTGGGACAGGGGGTATTAGGAGGCTACACCTTC	CASSLGQGVLGGYTF
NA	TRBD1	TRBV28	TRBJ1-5	TGTGCCAGCAGGGTAGGACAGGGCAATCAGCCCCAGCATTTT	CASRVGQGNQPQHF
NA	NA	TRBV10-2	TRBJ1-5	TGCGCCAGCGGGGAGAGGGAGAATCAGCCCCAGCATTTT	CASGERENQPQHF
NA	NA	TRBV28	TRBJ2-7	TGTGCCAGCAGTTCACCGATTGGAGTGGTATTCGAGCAGTACTTC	CASSSPIGVVFEQYF
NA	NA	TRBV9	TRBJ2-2	TGTGCCAGCAGCGTGCTCGGTCCTAACACCGGGGAGCTGTTTTTT	CASSVLGPNTGELFF
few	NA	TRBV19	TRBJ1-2	TGTGCCAGCGGGAAAAATGGCTACACCTTC	CASGKNGYTF
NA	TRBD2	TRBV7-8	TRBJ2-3	TGTGCCAGCAGCTTAACCCTGACTAGCGGGAGCGCAGATACGCAGTATTTT	CASSLTLTSGSADTQYF
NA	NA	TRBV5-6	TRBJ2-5	TGTGCCAGCAGCTTGGGAGGCCCAGAGACCCAGTACTTC	CASSLGGPETQYF
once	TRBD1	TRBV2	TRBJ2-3	TGTGCCAGCAGGCGGGACAGGGTCCCAGATACGCAGTATTTT	CASRRDRVPDTQYF
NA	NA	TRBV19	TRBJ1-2	TGTGCCAGTAGTAGACCAAGGGCGGGGGATGGCTACACCTTC	CASSRPRAGDGYTF
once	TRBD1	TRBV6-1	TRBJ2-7	TGTGCCACCTCTAAGACAGGGGACTCCTACGAGCAGTACTTC	CATSKTGDSYEQYF
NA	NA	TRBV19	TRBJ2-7	TGTGCCAGTAGTATGCAGGGGACAACCTACGAGCAGTACTTC	CASSMQGTTYEQYF
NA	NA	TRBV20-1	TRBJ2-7	TGCAGTGCTAGGTTTGGGAGCGGCCAGTACTTC	CSARFGSGQYF
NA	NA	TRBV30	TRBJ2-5	TGTGCCTGGAGTGTCGGACAGTTCTCCGGGGAGACCCAGTACTTC	CAWSVGQFSGETQYF
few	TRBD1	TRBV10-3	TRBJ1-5	TGTGCCATCCGACAGGGGCTCAATCAGCCCCAGCATTTT	CAIRQGLNQPQHF
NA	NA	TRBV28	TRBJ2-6	TGTGCCAGCAGTAGGGACTGGAGCTCTGGGGCCAACGTCCTGACTTTC	CASSRDWSSGANVLTF
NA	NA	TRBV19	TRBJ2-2	TGTGCCAGTCGGAGCCTAGGGGGAAACACCGGGGAGCTGTTTTTT	CASRSLGGNTGELFF
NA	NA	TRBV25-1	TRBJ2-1	TGTGCCAGCAGGGGCCCGATTCAGGAGCAGTTCTTC	CASRGPIQEQFF
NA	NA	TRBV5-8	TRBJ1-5	TGTGCCAGCAGCTTGGTCGACACATACAATCAGCCCCAGCATTTT	CASSLVDTYNQPQHF
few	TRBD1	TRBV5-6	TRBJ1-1	TGTGCCAGCAGCTTTTGGGGGACAGGGATCCGATACACTGAAGCTTTCTTT	CASSFWGTGIRYTEAFF
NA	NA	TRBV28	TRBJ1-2	TGTGCCAGCAGTTCTGAGGTTTGGAGCTATGGCTACACCTTC	CASSSEVWSYGYTF
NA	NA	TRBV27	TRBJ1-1	TGTGCCAGCAGTTCCCTCGGGACGGGCAGGGGCACTGAAGCTTTCTTT	CASSSLGTGRGTEAFF
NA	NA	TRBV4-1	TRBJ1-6	TGCGCCAGCAGCCAAGAAGGGGCCGGCGCACCCCTCCACTTT	CASSQEGAGAPLHF
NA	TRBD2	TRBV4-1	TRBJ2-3	TGCGCCAGCAGCCAAGAAGGGAGGGCAGATACGCAGTATTTT	CASSQEGRADTQYF
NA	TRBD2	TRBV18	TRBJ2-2	TGTGCCAGCTCCGGACTAGCGGGAGTTGGAAACGGGGAGCTGTTTTTT	CASSGLAGVGNGELFF
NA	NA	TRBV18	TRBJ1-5	TGTGCCAGCTCACCGCTGGGAGGGGTGGGCAATCAGCCCCAGCATTTT	CASSPLGGVGNQPQHF
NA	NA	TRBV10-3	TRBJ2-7	TGTGCCATCAGTGGTCTTAGCGACTACGAGCAGTACTTC	CAISGLSDYEQYF
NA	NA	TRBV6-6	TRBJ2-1	TGTGCCAGCAGTTACTCTCCTAGGACAGCCGACAATGAGCAGTTCTTC	CASSYSPRTADNEQFF
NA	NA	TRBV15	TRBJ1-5	TGTGCCACCAGCAGAGATTTGGGCGAGCCCCAGCATTTT	CATSRDLGEPQHF
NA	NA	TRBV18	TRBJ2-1	TGTGCCAGCTCACCACCGGGGGGTGGCTACAATGAGCAGTTCTTC	CASSPPGGGYNEQFF
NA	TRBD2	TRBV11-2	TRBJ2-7	TGTGCCAGCAGCTTAGTTTTGTGGGGACTAGCGGGAGCCCACGAGCAGTACTTC	CASSLVLWGLAGAHEQYF
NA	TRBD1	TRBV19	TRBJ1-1	TGTGCCAGTAGTATGGGGGATCCGGGACAGAAAGCTTTCTTT	CASSMGDPGQKAFF